This T cell receptor beta chain was identified in a study of identical twins. Findings of the study overall: Twin-shared out-of-frame alpha sequences showed excess low generation probability. Analyses based on zero insertions could be partly confounded by invariant MAIT and iNKT cells.

This clonotype has more than one count but fewer than ten. Its antigen is not identified. The authors used template switching to add a universal primer site and gave cDNA unique molecular identifiers. TCRdb re-derived calls from the 5' RACE reads in MiXCR, one entry per CDR3 protein. The sample lists 570,000 or so distinct CDR3 sequences; around a tenth were seen once. Germline loops: CDR1 SGHTA, CDR2 FQGNSA. Trimming removed 5 bases at V and 2 bases at J, with 13 bases between. This CDR3 comprises 15 residues. These same records also appear under a second study, on yellow fever vaccine responses in identical twins.

The specimen was PBMCs. The TCR comes from a woman between 18 and 30 years old in good health. The gene calls are TRBV7-2 and TRBJ2-1, with D uncertain. The CDR3 DNA reads as TGTGCCAGCAGCAATAATAGGGCCGCCTACAATGAGCAGTTCTTC. It yields the protein CASSNNRAAYNEQFF.